Listed below are T cell receptor beta chains from one sample, sequenced in a study of T cell responses to AZD1222 COVID-19 vaccine. Profiled with immunoSEQ multiplex PCR; TCRdb holds only in-frame clones, not every one. The sample records 120,000 or so clones, roughly 91% being singletons. Here the sequenced sample was peripheral blood, taken on day 0 of AZD1222 vaccination. The receptors shown here come from an adult in good health. Both conserved end residues are part of each CDR3. D genes are given only for firm matches. The size field is filled for only some rows; it gives once, few, many or a size class.

CDR3	DNA	J	D	size	V
CASARTNEKLFF	TGTGCCAGCGCACGCACTAATGAAAAACTGTTTTTT	TRBJ1-4	-	-	TRBV12-3/TRBV12-4
CASSVMESNSGNTIYF	TGTGCCAGCAGCGTAATGGAGTCGAACTCTGGAAACACCATATATTTT	TRBJ1-3	-	-	TRBV9
CASSLGGATEAFF	TGTGCCAGCAGCTTAGGGGGGGCCACTGAAGCTTTCTTT	TRBJ1-1	-	-	TRBV7-2
CASSSWGGQGLNQPQHF	TGTGCCAGTAGCTCCTGGGGGGGACAGGGGTTAAATCAGCCCCAGCATTTT	TRBJ1-5	TRBD1	-	TRBV19
CASSPGQGMNRKAFF	TGTGCCAGTAGCCCGGGACAGGGGATGAACAGGAAAGCTTTCTTT	TRBJ1-1	TRBD1	-	TRBV19
CASSRSYRTNSYEQYF	TGTGCCAGCAGCCGTTCCTATAGGACTAACTCCTACGAGCAGTACTTC	TRBJ2-7	-	-	TRBV27
CASSSPPSYGYTF	TGTGCCAGCAGCTCTCCACCCAGCTATGGCTACACCTTC	TRBJ1-2	-	few	TRBV11-1
CATSIDRTNTEAFF	TGTGCCACCAGCATTGACAGGACGAACACTGAAGCTTTCTTT	TRBJ1-1	-	-	TRBV15
CASSLVGDLTEAFF	TGCGCCAGCAGCTTGGTGGGGGATCTCACTGAAGCTTTCTTT	TRBJ1-1	-	-	TRBV5-1
CASSQGAGINYGYTF	TGCGCCAGCAGCCAAGGGGCAGGGATCAACTATGGCTACACCTTC	TRBJ1-2	-	-	TRBV4-1
CASSRTGGVNYGYTF	TGTGCCAGCAGTAGGACAGGGGGGGTTAACTATGGCTACACCTTC	TRBJ1-2	TRBD1	-	TRBV6-5
CASSFFTDTQYF	TGTGCCAGCAGCTTTTTCACAGATACGCAGTATTTT	TRBJ2-3	-	once	TRBV5-6
CARRDLAYEQYF	TGTGCCAGACGGGACTTGGCCTACGAGCAGTACTTC	TRBJ2-7	-	-	TRBV2
CASSYPGGAEAFF	TGTGCCAGCAGTTACCCAGGGGGCGCCGAAGCTTTCTTT	TRBJ1-1	TRBD1	-	TRBV6-5
CASSVGGTDTQYF	TGTGCCAGCAGCGTAGGCGGTACAGATACGCAGTATTTT	TRBJ2-3	-	-	TRBV9
CASSTLRDANEKLFF	TGTGCCAGCAGCACCCTCCGGGACGCCAATGAAAAACTGTTTTTT	TRBJ1-4	-	-	TRBV7-9
CASSRGTGMGEQYF	TGTGCCAGCAGTCGGGGGACAGGGATGGGTGAGCAGTACTTC	TRBJ2-7	TRBD1	-	TRBV27
CASSLDPLDGTSSTDTQYF	TGTGCCAGCAGCTTAGATCCTCTTGACGGGACTAGCAGCACAGATACGCAGTATTTT	TRBJ2-3	TRBD2	-	TRBV7-8
CASSRQSYQPQHF	TGTGCCAGCAGTCGACAGTCATATCAGCCCCAGCATTTT	TRBJ1-5	-	-	TRBV6-5
CACLDGTAANYGYTF	TGTGCCTGTCTAGACGGGACCGCCGCTAACTATGGCTACACCTTC	TRBJ1-2	-	-	TRBV2
CSALDLTQYF	TGCAGTGCTCTGGATTTGACCCAGTACTTC	TRBJ2-5	-	-	TRBV20-1
CASSFSGATAPYEQYF	TGTGCCAGCAGCTTTTCCGGGGCCACGGCGCCCTACGAGCAGTACTTC	TRBJ2-7	-	-	TRBV7-8
CASSVISGSSYNEQFF	TGTGCCAGCAGTGTAATTTCGGGATCATCCTACAATGAGCAGTTCTTC	TRBJ2-1	-	-	TRBV6-4
CASSLGGQGQPQHF	TGTGCCAGCAGTTTGGGTGGGCAGGGTCAGCCCCAGCATTTT	TRBJ1-5	-	-	TRBV27
CASSLSPSGDTQYF	TGCGCCAGCAGCTTGAGTCCTTCCGGAGATACGCAGTATTTT	TRBJ2-3	-	-	TRBV5-1
CASSFSSGRAYEQYF	TGTGCCAGCAGCTTTTCTAGCGGGAGGGCCTACGAGCAGTACTTC	TRBJ2-7	TRBD2	-	TRBV13
CASSYTRLAVTYNEQFF	TGTGCCAGCAGTTACACCAGGCTAGCGGTAACCTACAATGAGCAGTTCTTC	TRBJ2-1	TRBD2	-	TRBV6-2/TRBV6-3
CASSPGLALTDTQYF	TGCGCCAGCAGCCCCGGACTAGCGCTCACAGATACGCAGTATTTT	TRBJ2-3	TRBD2	once	TRBV5-1
CASSVAGSNQPQHF	TGTGCCAGCAGCGTAGCAGGGAGCAATCAGCCCCAGCATTTT	TRBJ1-5	-	-	TRBV9
CATSRRQGSYEQYF	TGTGCCACCAGCAGAAGACAGGGGTCCTACGAGCAGTACTTC	TRBJ2-7	TRBD1	once	TRBV15
CAAPFGGNTGELFF	TGTGCCGCACCGTTTGGCGGTAACACCGGGGAGCTGTTTTTT	TRBJ2-2	-	-	TRBV7-2
CASSSPGGAYGYTF	TGTGCCAGCAGTTCCCCAGGGGGCGCGTATGGCTACACCTTC	TRBJ1-2	TRBD1	-	TRBV6-5
CASSLEVSPGELFF	TGTGCCAGCAGCTTAGAAGTATCTCCCGGGGAGCTGTTTTTT	TRBJ2-2	-	-	TRBV7-7
CASSDWLAGSGEQFF	TGTGCCAGCAGTGACTGGCTAGCGGGATCAGGAGAGCAGTTCTTC	TRBJ2-1	TRBD2	-	TRBV2
CASKLGQDNEKLFF	TGTGCCAGCAAGCTGGGACAGGACAATGAAAAACTGTTTTTT	TRBJ1-4	TRBD1	-	TRBV7-9
CASSVAQTTYEQYF	TGTGCCAGCAGCGTAGCACAGACGACTTACGAGCAGTACTTC	TRBJ2-7	-	-	TRBV9
CASSLSGRMPQHF	TGTGCCAGCAGTTTATCGGGGCGGATGCCCCAGCATTTT	TRBJ1-5	-	-	TRBV27
CASSPGQVINEQFF	TGTGCCAGCAGCCCGGGACAGGTAATCAATGAGCAGTTCTTC	TRBJ2-1	TRBD1	-	TRBV5-6
CASSYGPPSEQFF	TGTGCCAGCAGCTACGGTCCTCCCAGTGAGCAGTTCTTC	TRBJ2-1	-	-	TRBV6-5
CASRETGTGGKQPQHF	TGTGCCAGCAGAGAAACTGGGACAGGGGGGAAACAGCCCCAGCATTTT	TRBJ1-5	TRBD1	-	TRBV6-1
CASSLGSGYQETQYF	TGTGCCAGCAGCTTGGGATCGGGGTACCAAGAGACCCAGTACTTC	TRBJ2-5	-	-	TRBV7-6
CASSLGGLAVNNEQFF	TGTGCCAGCAGCTTAGGCGGACTAGCGGTTAACAATGAGCAGTTCTTC	TRBJ2-1	TRBD2	-	TRBV7-3
CASSQNTGLTNTGELFF	TGTGCCAGCAGCCAGAATACAGGGTTGACGAACACCGGGGAGCTGTTTTTT	TRBJ2-2	-	few	TRBV13
CASSLSSGNTEAFF	TGTGCCAGCAGTTTATCTTCAGGGAACACTGAAGCTTTCTTT	TRBJ1-1	-	-	TRBV27
CASSKGMYRVGEVGNTEAFF	TGTGCCAGCAGCAAAGGAATGTACAGGGTAGGTGAGGTTGGCAACACTGAAGCTTTCTTT	TRBJ1-1	-	-	TRBV21-1
CASSLNRTSGRRSEQYF	TGTGCCAGCAGCTTAAATAGGACTAGCGGGAGACGGTCCGAGCAGTACTTC	TRBJ2-7	TRBD2	-	TRBV7-8
CASTFPSGSTDTQYF	TGTGCCAGCACCTTTCCTAGCGGGAGCACAGATACGCAGTATTTT	TRBJ2-3	TRBD2	-	TRBV7-8
CSVGGAEKLFF	TGCAGCGTTGGGGGGGCAGAAAAACTGTTTTTT	TRBJ1-4	-	-	TRBV29-1
CASSLETGQETQYF	TGCGCCAGCAGCTTGGAGACAGGGCAAGAGACCCAGTACTTC	TRBJ2-5	TRBD1	-	TRBV5-1
CASIPYSGTYNEQFF	TGTGCCAGCATCCCCTACTCCGGGACCTACAATGAGCAGTTCTTC	TRBJ2-1	-	-	TRBV27
CSVEYGGPNSYNEQFF	TGCAGCGTTGAGTACGGGGGGCCAAACTCCTACAATGAGCAGTTCTTC	TRBJ2-1	-	few	TRBV29-1
CASSRDRGLDQPQHF	TGTGCCAGCAGTCGGGACAGGGGGCTTGATCAGCCCCAGCATTTT	TRBJ1-5	TRBD1	-	TRBV6-5